One and the same sample provided the 26 T cell receptor beta chains below, sequenced in a study of blood T cell repertoires in COVID-19. Assay used: immunoSEQ multiplex PCR; TCRdb lists only in-frame clones, some missing. The data show 98,000 or so clones, over 70% seen once. Sequences were obtained from peripheral blood. These receptors were collected from a man between 45 and 60 years old with acute or convalescent COVID-19.

The chain carries TRBV7-8 and TRBJ2-5; D is perhaps TRBD2 (5 bases). CDR1 SGHVS and CDR2 FQNEAQ come from the germline V gene. V shed 5 bases and J shed 2 bases, with 12 bases lying between them. The CDR3 is 14 amino acids. The CDR3 DNA reads as TGTGCCAGCAGCCCACGGGATTTTCAAGAGACCCAGTACTTC. It yields the protein CASSPRDFQETQYF.

The V and J genes are TRBV11-3 and TRBJ2-2; D remains ambiguous. In germline, CDR1 is SGHNT, CDR2 YENEEA. This CDR3 spans 15 amino acids. V lost 0 bases to trimming and J lost 1 base, with 6 bases between them. The CDR3 DNA sequence: TGTGCCAGCAGCTTAGATTCCCAGAACACCGGGGAGCTGTTTTTT. This translates into CASSLDSQNTGELFF. The full variable domain, with the rest looked up from reference TRBV11-3 and TRBJ2-2, is EAGVVQSPRYKIIEKKQPVAFWCNPISGHNTLYWYLQNLGQGPELLIRYENEEAVDDSQLPKDRFSAERLKGVDSTLKIQPAELGDSAVYLCASSLDSQNTGELFFGEGSRLTVL.

The rearrangement uses TRBV4-1 and TRBJ1-5; D might be TRBD1 (6 bases). Trimming took off 4 bases at V and 1 base at J, with 14 bases between the two ends. CDR1 is MGHRA, CDR2 YSYEKL, per germline. The CDR3 has 16 residues. The CDR3 loop reads CASSPKGGLSNQPQHF. CDR3 bases: TGCGCCAGCAGCCCTAAGGGGGGGCTGAGCAATCAGCCCCAGCATTTT.

The rearrangement links TRBV29-1 to TRBJ2-7, with 11 bases lining up with TRBD2. The germline V gene has CDR1 SQVTM and CDR2 ANQGSEA. This CDR3 spans 14 amino acids. With V trimmed by 5 bases and J by 1 base, 4 bases remained unmatched. For the CDR3, the DNA is TGCAGCGTTAAGATAGCGGGAGGGTCCTACGAGCAGTACTTC. As protein: CSVKIAGGSYEQYF.

The chain carries TRBV6-5 and TRBJ1-3, with a weak D call TRBD1 (5 bases). Germline V lookup: CDR1 MNHEY, CDR2 SVGAGI. With 6 bases removed from V and 0 bases from J, the gap between germline ends came to 9 bases. CDR3 length: 14 amino acids. The CDR3 protein is CASRTTDSGNTIYF. CDR3 nucleotide sequence: TGTGCCAGCAGGACGACAGACTCTGGAAACACCATATATTTT.

This chain connects TRBV14 to TRBJ2-1; TRBD2 matches at 10 bases. The germline V gene has CDR1 SGHDN and CDR2 FVKESK. Trimming removed 1 base from V and 6 bases from J; junction bases left unmatched: 12. This CDR3 region has 18 residues. This CDR3 is CASSQVGWLAGEGNEQFF. As DNA, the CDR3 is TGTGCCAGCAGCCAAGTTGGGTGGCTAGCGGGAGAAGGCAATGAGCAGTTCTTC.

The J gene is TRBJ1-5, the V gene TRBV2; TRBD1 matches at 11 bases. The trim removed 6 bases at V and 2 bases at J, leaving 6 bases unmatched. The germline V gene has CDR1 SNHLY and CDR2 FYNNEI. The CDR3 consists of 16 residues. Here the CDR3 reads CASRPDRGPGNQPQHF. The CDR3 nucleotides are TGTGCCAGCAGACCGGACAGGGGGCCTGGCAATCAGCCCCAGCATTTT. Complete variable domain (other parts from reference TRBV2 and TRBJ1-5): EPEVTQTPSHQVTQMGQEVILRCVPISNHLYFYWYRQILGQKVEFLVSFYNNEISEKSEIFDDQFSVERPDGSNFTLKIRSTKLEDSAMYFCASRPDRGPGNQPQHFGDGTRLSIL.

The chain combines TRBV2 with TRBJ1-2, with TRBD1 identical over 7 bases. In germline, CDR1 is SNHLY, CDR2 FYNNEI. Trimming at V came to 0 bases and at J to 4 bases, leaving 5 bases not matched to a gene. This CDR3 region has 15 residues. Here the CDR3 reads CASSEARPGGYGYTF. CDR3 DNA sequence: TGTGCCAGCAGTGAAGCGCGGCCAGGGGGCTATGGCTACACCTTC.

V and J are TRBV24-1 and TRBJ1-5; 12 positions agree with TRBD1. Germline lookup yields CDR1 KGHDR and CDR2 SFDVKD. Losses at the gene ends were 4 bases for V and 3 bases for J; bases not matched to a gene: 9. CDR3 length equals 18 residues. The CDR3 DNA sequence: TGTGCCACCAGTGACCAAAAACCGGGACAGGGGGCCAATCAGCCCCAGCATTTT. It codes for CATSDQKPGQGANQPQHF.

This rearrangement joins TRBV7-6 to TRBJ2-1; 12 bases fit TRBD2. The CDR3 covers 15 residues. V was pared by 5 bases and J by 3 bases, with 2 bases of the junction left unmatched. Germline CDR1 is SGHVS and CDR2 is FNYEAQ. CDR3 loop: CASSQLAGGYNEQFF. Written as DNA, the CDR3 is TGTGCCAGCAGCCAACTAGCGGGGGGCTACAATGAGCAGTTCTTC.

This chain connects TRBV11-2 to TRBJ2-2; 7 nucleotides align to TRBD2. The germline gives CDR1 SGHAT, CDR2 FQNNGV. With 1 base clipped from V and 7 bases from J, the junction kept 12 bases outside the gene matches. This CDR3 comprises 17 residues. The DNA for the CDR3 is TGTGCCAGCAGCTTAGGCCCTCAGCGGGAAATGGGCGGGGAGCTGTTTTTT. Protein sequence: CASSLGPQREMGGELFF.

This clone was counted a few times. The rearrangement uses TRBV6-2 or TRBV6-3 and TRBJ1-1, with D unclear. This CDR3 has 13 residues. CDR1 and CDR2 from the germline V gene are MNHEY and SVGEGT. The V and J ends lost 0 bases and 5 bases respectively, with 7 bases between them. In nucleotides, the CDR3 is TGTGCCAGCAGTTACTCACGACAAACTGAAGCTTTCTTT. Protein: CASSYSRQTEAFF.

The gene calls are TRBV27 and TRBJ2-5; 10 bases fit TRBD1. The germline CDR1 and CDR2 sequences are MNHEY and SMNVEV (reference sequence). The CDR3 covers 18 residues. J gave up 10 bases and V 3 bases, and 20 bases lay outside the gene matches. Here the CDR3 reads CASSFKIGEGQGPGIQYF. The CDR3 bases are TGTGCCAGCAGTTTCAAGATTGGAGAGGGACAGGGGCCGGGGATCCAGTACTTC.

The chain recombines TRBV2 with TRBJ1-5, with TRBD1 identical over 8 bases. V lost 6 bases, J lost 2 bases, and 3 bases stayed unmatched. CDR1 and CDR2 from the germline V gene are SNHLY and FYNNEI. This CDR3 is built from 14 residues. The CDR3 bases are TGTGCCAGCAGCCTACAGGGGGGCAATCAGCCCCAGCATTTT. Translation: CASSLQGGNQPQHF.

The J gene is TRBJ2-1, the V gene TRBV11-3; possibly TRBD1 for D (7 bases). The CDR3 contains 16 residues. Germline-derived CDR1 and CDR2 are SGHNT and YENEEA. V lost 1 base and J 6 bases, leaving 16 bases between the germline ends. The CDR3, as DNA: TGTGCCAGCAGCTTAGCCGGGGCAGGGGGAGGCAATGAGCAGTTCTTC. Its translation: CASSLAGAGGGNEQFF.

The chain recombines TRBV27 with TRBJ2-1; 7 bases agree with TRBD1. The CDR3 length is 14 residues. J lost 7 bases, V lost 5 bases, and 8 bases had no gene match. Germline values: CDR1 MNHEY, CDR2 SMNVEV (reference sequence). DNA for the CDR3: TGTGCCAGCAGTACGACAGGGTCTCAAAATGAGCAGTTCTTC. This sequence encodes CASSTTGSQNEQFF.

This clone was counted once. The rearrangement joins TRBV28 to TRBJ2-1, with TRBD2 identical over 7 bases. V shed 7 bases and J 5 bases; nucleotides not matched to a gene: 14. In germline, CDR1 is MDHEN, CDR2 SYDVKM. This CDR3 has 16 amino acids. CDR3 in amino acids: CASTGSGWGPHNEQFF. CDR3 DNA sequence: TGTGCCAGCACCGGTAGCGGGTGGGGCCCCCACAATGAGCAGTTCTTC.

The gene calls are TRBV5-1 and TRBJ1-2; 7 bases match TRBD1. This CDR3 is 18 amino acids long. With V trimmed by 1 base and J by 3 bases, 15 bases remained unmatched. In germline, CDR1 is SGHRS, CDR2 YFSETQ. Written as DNA, the CDR3 is TGCGCCAGCAGCTTGTTGTCGGGGGACAGCTTTCAACACTATGGCTACACCTTC. It translates to CASSLLSGDSFQHYGYTF.

This clone has only a few counts. The chain uses TRBV11-2 and TRBJ2-1; D may be TRBD2 (6 bases). CDR3 length: 15 residues. Trimming stripped 2 bases from V and 7 bases from J, with 15 bases between. Germline V CDR1 and CDR2: SGHAT, FQNNGV. CDR3 coding DNA: TGTGCCAGCAGCTTAAAACGTATTCGGGGGAATGAGCAGTTCTTC. Its protein is CASSLKRIRGNEQFF.

This CDR3 is CSASLMAGTSTDTQYF. DNA of the CDR3: TGCAGTGCTAGTTTGATGGCGGGTACTAGCACAGATACGCAGTATTTT. The rearrangement links TRBV20-1 to TRBJ2-3, with D possibly being TRBD2 (5 bases). Germline V lookup: CDR1 DFQATT, CDR2 SNEGSKA (reference sequence). Trimming shortened V by 3 bases and J by 0 bases, and 16 bases separated the two germline ends. CDR3 length: 16 residues.

The chain uses TRBV12-3 or TRBV12-4 and TRBJ2-3; 7 bases map to TRBD2. Trimming took 8 bases from V and 4 from J; bases not matched to a gene: 6. The CDR3 spans 13 residues. The CDR3 region has the DNA TGTGCCAGCGCGGCGGGAGTTGCAGATACGCAGTATTTT. Translated, it gives CASAAGVADTQYF.

This clone has a handful of counts. This sequence joins TRBV18 and TRBJ2-7; 11 bases match TRBD2. Germline CDR1 reads KGHSH; CDR2 reads LQKENI. This CDR3 is 15 amino acids long. Trimming removed 5 bases from V and 2 bases from J; junction bases left unmatched: 5. The CDR3 DNA reads TGTGCCAGCTCATTAAAACTAGCGGGAGCCTACGAGCAGTACTTC. It translates to CASSLKLAGAYEQYF.

V gene TRBV6-6 combines with J gene TRBJ1-5, with 8 bases lining up with TRBD1. V lost 5 bases to trimming and J lost 3 bases; unmatched junction nucleotides: 6. Looked up from germline, CDR1 is MNHNY and CDR2 is SVGAGI (reference sequence). The CDR3 sequence is 15 residues long. As DNA, the CDR3 is TGTGCCAGCAGTCCGGCAGGGGGCGACAATCAGCCCCAGCATTTT. This sequence encodes CASSPAGGDNQPQHF.

V gene TRBV6-1 combines with J gene TRBJ2-7, with a tentative D call TRBD2 (5 bases). Germline V gives CDR1 MNHNS, CDR2 SASEGT. V was clipped by 2 bases and J by 3 bases, with 8 bases between them. The CDR3 is 13 residues long. The DNA for the CDR3 is TGTGCCAGCAGTGAATTAGCGTACTACGAGCAGTACTTC. Protein: CASSELAYYEQYF.

The rearrangement joins TRBV9 to TRBJ2-7, with a weak D call TRBD2 (6 bases). Between the trimmed V and J ends, which lost 0 bases and 2 bases, there was a span of 12 bases. The germline gives CDR1 SGDLS, CDR2 YYNGEE. The CDR3 runs to 15 residues. CDR3 loop: CASSVEAGVAYEQYF. The DNA for the CDR3 is TGTGCCAGCAGCGTAGAAGCGGGTGTAGCCTACGAGCAGTACTTC.

The sample holds one count of this clone. The V gene is TRBV6-5, the J gene TRBJ2-1; TRBD2 matches 8 bases. The CDR3 sequence is 13 residues long. Germline V gene lookup returns CDR1 MNHEY and CDR2 SVGAGI. V lost 6 bases, J lost 7 bases, and 5 bases stayed unmatched. In DNA, the CDR3 is TGTGCCAGCAGCGGACTAGCCGGGAATGAGCAGTTCTTC. Translating gives CASSGLAGNEQFF.